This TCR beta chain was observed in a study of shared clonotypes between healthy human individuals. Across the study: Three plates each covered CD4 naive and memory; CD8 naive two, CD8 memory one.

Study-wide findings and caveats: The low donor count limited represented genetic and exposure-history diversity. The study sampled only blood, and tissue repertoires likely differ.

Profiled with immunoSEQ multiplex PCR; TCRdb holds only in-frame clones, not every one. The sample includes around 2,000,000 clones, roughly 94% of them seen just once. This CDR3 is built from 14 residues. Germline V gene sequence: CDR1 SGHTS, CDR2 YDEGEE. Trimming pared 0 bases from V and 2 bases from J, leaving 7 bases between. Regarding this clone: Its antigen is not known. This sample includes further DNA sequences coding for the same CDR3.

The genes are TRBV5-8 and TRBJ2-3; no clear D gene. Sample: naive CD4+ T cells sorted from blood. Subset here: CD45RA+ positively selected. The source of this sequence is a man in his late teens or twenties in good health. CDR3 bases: TGTGCCAGCAGCTTGGGGGTCTCCACAGATACGCAGTATTTT. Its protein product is CASSLGVSTDTQYF.